This is a list of T cell receptor beta chains from one sample in a study of T cell responses to AZD1222 COVID-19 vaccine. Measured with immunoSEQ multiplex PCR; TCRdb has only the in-frame clones, and not every one. The sample yields approximately 44,000 clones, 80% seen once. The source was peripheral blood, collected on day 0 of AZD1222 vaccination. The receptor source for this set is an adult in good health. Both conserved end residues are part of each CDR3. D genes are given only for firm matches. Clone size is stated in some rows and not others, as once, few, many or a class when expanded.

V gene: TRBV12-3/TRBV12-4
D gene: .
J gene: TRBJ2-1
clone size: .
CDR3 protein: CASSPAGLEQFF
CDR3 DNA: TGTGCCAGCAGTCCGGCGGGACTTGAGCAGTTCTTC

V gene: TRBV11-3
D gene: .
J gene: TRBJ1-3
clone size: .
CDR3 protein: CASSGRGFAGNTIYF
CDR3 DNA: TGTGCCAGCAGCGGGCGGGGGTTCGCTGGAAACACCATATATTTT

V gene: TRBV7-9
D gene: .
J gene: TRBJ1-1
clone size: .
CDR3 protein: CASSLMEAGNTEAFF
CDR3 DNA: TGTGCCAGCAGCTTGATGGAAGCCGGGAACACTGAAGCTTTCTTT

V gene: TRBV3-1/TRBV3-2
D gene: .
J gene: TRBJ2-1
clone size: .
CDR3 protein: CASSLPGQADEQFF
CDR3 DNA: TGTGCCAGCAGCCTGCCGGGGCAGGCCGATGAGCAGTTCTTC

V gene: TRBV27
D gene: TRBD1
J gene: TRBJ2-3
clone size: .
CDR3 protein: CASSLDRAITDTQYF
CDR3 DNA: TGTGCCAGCAGCCTGGACAGGGCAATCACAGATACGCAGTATTTT

V gene: TRBV9
D gene: .
J gene: TRBJ1-6
clone size: once
CDR3 protein: CASSVGVMSGGSPLHF
CDR3 DNA: TGTGCCAGCAGCGTCGGAGTTATGTCCGGTGGTTCACCCCTCCACTTT

V gene: TRBV7-8
D gene: .
J gene: TRBJ1-6
clone size: .
CDR3 protein: CASSLALTSFGRSPLHF
CDR3 DNA: TGTGCCAGCAGCTTAGCGCTAACATCCTTCGGAAGGTCACCCCTCCACTTT

V gene: TRBV10-2
D gene: .
J gene: TRBJ1-1
clone size: .
CDR3 protein: CASSDPRTNTEAFF
CDR3 DNA: TGCGCCAGCAGTGACCCCCGAACGAACACTGAAGCTTTCTTT

V gene: TRBV10-3
D gene: TRBD2
J gene: TRBJ2-2
clone size: .
CDR3 protein: CAISESFGTSAGELFF
CDR3 DNA: TGTGCCATCAGTGAGTCGTTTGGGACTAGCGCCGGGGAGCTGTTTTTT

V gene: TRBV4-1
D gene: .
J gene: TRBJ1-4
clone size: .
CDR3 protein: CASSQEGGIDEKLFF
CDR3 DNA: TGCGCCAGCAGCCAAGAAGGAGGGATCGATGAAAAACTGTTTTTT

V gene: TRBV11-2
D gene: TRBD2
J gene: TRBJ2-1
clone size: once
CDR3 protein: CASTVAGVFNEQFF
CDR3 DNA: TGTGCCAGCACCGTAGCGGGGGTGTTCAATGAGCAGTTCTTC

V gene: TRBV19
D gene: .
J gene: TRBJ1-4
clone size: .
CDR3 protein: CASSSGGGDEKLFF
CDR3 DNA: TGTGCCAGTAGTAGTGGTGGTGGAGATGAAAAACTGTTTTTT

V gene: TRBV5-1
D gene: .
J gene: TRBJ1-6
clone size: .
CDR3 protein: CASSLGPRGVESPLHF
CDR3 DNA: TGCGCCAGCAGCTTGGGACCGAGGGGGGTAGAGTCACCCCTCCACTTT

V gene: TRBV20-1
D gene: TRBD2
J gene: TRBJ2-3
clone size: .
CDR3 protein: CSASGGGNYNTQYF
CDR3 DNA: TGCAGTGCTAGTGGGGGGGGGAATTATAATACGCAGTATTTT

V gene: TRBV29-1
D gene: .
J gene: TRBJ1-2
clone size: .
CDR3 protein: CSVLTESNYGYTF
CDR3 DNA: TGCAGCGTCTTGACAGAATCTAACTATGGCTACACCTTC

V gene: TRBV28
D gene: TRBD1
J gene: TRBJ1-5
clone size: .
CDR3 protein: CASRDGQGDQPQHF
CDR3 DNA: TGTGCCAGCAGGGACGGACAGGGCGACCAGCCCCAGCATTTT

V gene: TRBV30
D gene: .
J gene: TRBJ1-4
clone size: .
CDR3 protein: CAWRGSGKNEKLFF
CDR3 DNA: TGTGCCTGGAGGGGGTCCGGGAAAAATGAAAAACTGTTTTTT

V gene: TRBV7-6
D gene: TRBD2
J gene: TRBJ2-5
clone size: .
CDR3 protein: CASSLVPSGGSETQYF
CDR3 DNA: TGTGCCAGCAGCTTAGTTCCTAGCGGGGGGTCCGAGACCCAGTACTTC

V gene: TRBV2
D gene: .
J gene: TRBJ2-7
clone size: .
CDR3 protein: CASKETVTYEQYF
CDR3 DNA: TGTGCCAGCAAGGAGACGGTTACCTACGAGCAGTACTTC

V gene: TRBV19
D gene: .
J gene: TRBJ2-5
clone size: .
CDR3 protein: CASGNYAETQYF
CDR3 DNA: TGTGCCAGTGGAAATTACGCCGAGACCCAGTACTTC

V gene: TRBV30
D gene: .
J gene: TRBJ1-1
clone size: .
CDR3 protein: CAWSATHSYGQMNTEAFF
CDR3 DNA: TGTGCCTGGAGTGCTACCCATTCCTACGGACAGATGAACACTGAAGCTTTCTTT

V gene: TRBV28
D gene: TRBD1
J gene: TRBJ1-5
clone size: .
CDR3 protein: CASSLTGGDQPQHF
CDR3 DNA: TGTGCCAGCAGTCTTACAGGGGGTGACCAGCCCCAGCATTTT

V gene: TRBV28
D gene: TRBD1
J gene: TRBJ2-3
clone size: once
CDR3 protein: CASTERTGGADTQYF
CDR3 DNA: TGTGCCAGCACCGAAAGAACAGGGGGCGCAGATACGCAGTATTTT

V gene: TRBV2
D gene: .
J gene: TRBJ2-3
clone size: .
CDR3 protein: CASGGGTDTQYF
CDR3 DNA: TGTGCCAGCGGCGGAGGGACAGATACGCAGTATTTT

V gene: TRBV9
D gene: .
J gene: TRBJ2-2
clone size: .
CDR3 protein: CASSAGWTGELFF
CDR3 DNA: TGTGCCAGCAGCGCGGGGTGGACCGGGGAGCTGTTTTTT

V gene: TRBV27
D gene: .
J gene: TRBJ1-2
clone size: .
CDR3 protein: CASSLSAQLGYTF
CDR3 DNA: TGTGCCAGCAGTTTATCGGCACAGCTTGGCTACACCTTC

V gene: TRBV11-3
D gene: TRBD1
J gene: TRBJ1-1
clone size: .
CDR3 protein: CASSLGNRGADTEAFF
CDR3 DNA: TGTGCCAGCAGCTTAGGGAACAGGGGGGCCGACACTGAAGCTTTCTTT

V gene: TRBV6-5
D gene: .
J gene: TRBJ2-3
clone size: .
CDR3 protein: CATGPSTDTQYF
CDR3 DNA: TGTGCCACCGGGCCTAGCACAGATACGCAGTATTTT

V gene: TRBV7-9
D gene: .
J gene: TRBJ1-1
clone size: .
CDR3 protein: CASSLVTEAFF
CDR3 DNA: TGTGCCAGCAGCTTAGTCACTGAAGCTTTCTTT

V gene: TRBV12-5
D gene: TRBD2
J gene: TRBJ2-3
clone size: .
CDR3 protein: CASGLVPPGRGGRDTQYF
CDR3 DNA: TGTGCTAGTGGTTTGGTACCCCCGGGGCGGGGGGGCCGAGATACGCAGTATTTT

V gene: TRBV3-1/TRBV3-2
D gene: .
J gene: TRBJ2-3
clone size: .
CDR3 protein: CASSQARPSGVGTQYF
CDR3 DNA: TGTGCCAGCAGCCAAGCGAGGCCGTCCGGGGTCGGTACGCAGTATTTT

V gene: TRBV6-5
D gene: .
J gene: TRBJ2-3
clone size: few
CDR3 protein: CASSSSRDQSTDTQYF
CDR3 DNA: TGTGCCAGCAGTTCCTCCCGGGACCAAAGCACAGATACGCAGTATTTT

V gene: TRBV28
D gene: TRBD1
J gene: TRBJ1-3
clone size: .
CDR3 protein: CASSLGTGFDVNTIYF
CDR3 DNA: TGTGCCAGCAGTTTAGGGACAGGGTTTGACGTTAACACCATATATTTT

V gene: TRBV10-3
D gene: TRBD2
J gene: TRBJ2-1
clone size: .
CDR3 protein: CAISAPGLAGGNEQFF
CDR3 DNA: TGTGCCATCAGTGCCCCGGGACTAGCGGGGGGCAATGAGCAGTTCTTC

V gene: TRBV5-6
D gene: TRBD2
J gene: TRBJ2-3
clone size: .
CDR3 protein: CASSLANSGGDTQYF
CDR3 DNA: TGTGCCAGCAGCTTGGCTAATAGCGGGGGCGATACGCAGTATTTT

V gene: TRBV15
D gene: .
J gene: TRBJ1-1
clone size: .
CDR3 protein: CATSPLREEGSLNTEAFF
CDR3 DNA: TGTGCCACCAGCCCTCTGAGAGAAGAGGGATCCTTGAACACTGAAGCTTTCTTT

V gene: TRBV24-1
D gene: .
J gene: TRBJ1-4
clone size: .
CDR3 protein: CATSDSFGGLNEKLFF
CDR3 DNA: TGTGCCACCAGTGATTCCTTCGGGGGACTTAATGAAAAACTGTTTTTT

V gene: TRBV9
D gene: .
J gene: TRBJ1-1
clone size: .
CDR3 protein: CASSNGTQGTEAFF
CDR3 DNA: TGTGCCAGCAGCAACGGTACACAGGGCACTGAAGCTTTCTTT